This entry is about one T cell receptor beta chain. The assay was immunoSEQ multiplex PCR, and TCRdb's table has in-frame clones only and misses some. The repertoire consists of roughly 100,000 clones, with approximately 80% occurring once and the leading ten covering about 5%. The CDR3 sequence is 14 residues long. J was trimmed by 6 bases and V by 4 bases; bases with no gene match: 7. Germline CDR1 is SGHRS and CDR2 is YFSETQ. This entry belongs to a study of blood T cell repertoires in COVID-19. About the study: Nucleic acid was either cDNA or gDNA, and it came from T cells, B-cell-depleted T cells, or PBMCs.

This chain links TRBV5-1 with TRBJ1-5, with 7 bases aligning to TRBD1. The sequenced sample was peripheral blood. The receptor comes from a man aged 55 to 70 with acute or convalescent COVID-19. The DNA of the CDR3 is TGCGCCAGCAGCCCGACAGGGTCCGGTCAGCCCCAGCATTTT. It translates to CASSPTGSGQPQHF.